This TCR beta chain was retrieved from a study of T-cell memory formation after mild COVID-19. Whole-study findings and limits: Detection of some responders pre-infection suggested pre-existing cross-reactive memory T cells participated.

This CDR3 comprises 14 residues. Germline CDR1 SGHRS, CDR2 YFSETQ. V dropped 2 bases and J dropped 8 bases, with 16 bases sitting between them. TCRalpha and TCRbeta libraries used 5'RACE with constant-segment primers and UMIs. TCRdb used MiXCR to reprocess the 5' RACE reads, holding one entry per CDR3 protein. The sample yields about 400,000 distinct CDR3 sequences, approximately 16% seen once. On this clonotype: Its antigen is as yet unknown.

The sequencing input was PBMCs or a T cell subset sorted from them (not recorded which). This rearrangement joins TRBV5-1 to TRBJ1-2; D is unresolved. The sequence was obtained from a man in his late teens or twenties who had mild COVID-19 (a few samples of this study predate the infection). Cell type and time point are not known. The CDR3 loop is CASSLGEWVEGYTF. DNA for the CDR3: TGCGCCAGCAGCTTAGGAGAATGGGTGGAGGGCTACACCTTC.